These 25 T cell receptor beta chains originate from one sample sequenced in a study of T cells in Graves' hyperthyroidism and ophthalmopathy. The TCR beta CDR3 regions underwent amplification using RNA transcripts as the source. HTBI primers were employed in a first-round RT-PCR of the TCR CDR3. MiXCR was run by TCRdb on the multiplex PCR reads, yielding one entry per CDR3 protein. The sample lists fewer than 900,000 distinct CDR3 sequences, under 20% occurring once. Material: blood. All receptors derive from a woman between 50 and 59 years old with Graves' hyperthyroidism that later progressed to Graves' ophthalmopathy.

The chain carries TRBV4-1 and TRBJ2-7; D remains ambiguous. This CDR3 contains 15 residues. The V end lost 0 bases, the J end lost 3 bases, and 12 bases lay between the germline ends. The germline CDR1 and CDR2 sequences are MGHRA and YSYEKL. CDR3 nucleotide sequence: TGCGCCAGCAGCCAAGATGCGCCAACGGGCTACGAGCAGTACTTC. This encodes CASSQDAPTGYEQYF.

The gene calls are TRBV19 and TRBJ2-3, with a tentative D call TRBD2 (7 bases). Germline CDR1 LNHDA, CDR2 SQIVND (reference sequence). Trimming took off 6 bases at V and 0 bases at J, with 19 bases between the two ends. The CDR3 length is 17 residues. CDR3 region: CASRDRGGKTSTDTQYF. In nucleotides, the CDR3 is TGTGCCAGTAGGGATAGGGGGGGGAAGACTAGCACAGATACGCAGTATTTT. The whole variable domain, remainder taken from reference TRBV19 and TRBJ2-3, is DGGITQSPKYLFRKEGQNVTLSCEQNLNHDAMYWYRQDPGQGLRLIYYSQIVNDFQKGDIAEGYSVSREKKESFPLTVTSAQKNPTAFYLCASRDRGGKTSTDTQYFGPGTRLTVL.

This clonotype was found many times. The chain couples TRBV9 to TRBJ2-5; 9 bases map to TRBD2. Germline CDR1 is SGDLS and CDR2 is YYNGEE. The CDR3 is 16 amino acids. V lost 4 bases, J lost 0 bases, and 7 bases stayed unmatched. The CDR3 is CASSLGLAGNQETQYF. CDR3 DNA sequence: TGTGCCAGCAGCTTGGGGCTAGCGGGGAACCAAGAGACCCAGTACTTC.

Comment on this clonotype: This sequence may be a read error, since a much larger clone differs from it by one base. Since the CDR3 does not end with the conserved phenylalanine or tryptophan, this likely comes from a read error. The chain uses TRBV5-1 and TRBJ2-3; TRBD1 is a possible D gene (6 bases). CDR3 length: 15 amino acids. Looked up from germline, CDR1 is SGHRS and CDR2 is YFSETQ. The V end was cut by 4 bases, the J end by 4 bases, with 16 bases between. CDR3 coding DNA: TGCGCCAGCAGCGTAGACAGGTTTTTGTCAGATACGCAGTATCTT. This translates into CASSVDRFLSDTQYL.

This clonotype was counted only a few times. This chain joins TRBV20-1 and TRBJ1-2; possible D gene TRBD1, 6 bases. The V gene lost 6 bases and the J gene lost 5 bases, with 13 bases spanning the gap. This CDR3 has 12 residues. CDR1 and CDR2 from the germline V gene are DFQATT and SNEGSKA (reference sequence). CDR3 nucleotide sequence: TGCAGTGCGACAACAGGGCTTTATGGCTACACCTTC. This codes for CSATTGLYGYTF.

This sequence joins TRBV2 and TRBJ1-4; D is unclear. V was trimmed by 5 bases and J by 4 bases, leaving 14 bases between them. Per germline, CDR1 SNHLY and CDR2 FYNNEI. The CDR3 runs 15 residues. The CDR3 is CASSPMGSFNEKLFF. CDR3 DNA sequence: TGTGCCAGCAGTCCAATGGGGTCTTTTAATGAAAAACTGTTTTTT. The entire variable domain, with the rest obtained from reference TRBV2 and TRBJ1-4, is as follows: EPEVTQTPSHQVTQMGQEVILRCVPISNHLYFYWYRQILGQKVEFLVSFYNNEISEKSEIFDDQFSVERPDGSNFTLKIRSTKLEDSAMYFCASSPMGSFNEKLFFGSGTQLSVL.

This clonotype was picked up many times. The chain has TRBV18 and TRBJ1-1; D is undetermined. Between the trimmed V and J ends, which lost 2 bases and 0 bases, there was a span of 7 bases. Looked up from germline, CDR1 is KGHSH and CDR2 is LQKENI. This CDR3 is 14 amino acids long. CDR3 loop: CASSPILVNTEAFF. The CDR3 nucleotides read TGTGCCAGCTCACCAATATTAGTGAACACTGAAGCTTTCTTT. The whole variable domain, filled in from reference TRBV18 and TRBJ1-1, reads NAGVMQNPRHLVRRRGQEARLRCSPMKGHSHVYWYRQLPEEGLKFMVYLQKENIIDESGMPKERFSAEFPKEGPSILRIQQVVRGDSAAYFCASSPILVNTEAFFGQGTRLTVV.

This clonotype was counted many times. The gene calls are TRBV12-3 or TRBV12-4 and TRBJ2-2; D possibly corresponds to TRBD1 (6 bases). This CDR3 has 16 amino acids. The V end lost 3 bases, the J end lost 4 bases, and 15 bases lay between the germline ends. The CDR3 here is CASSFEQGRITGELFF. The DNA for the CDR3 is TGTGCCAGCAGTTTTGAACAGGGTAGGATCACCGGGGAGCTGTTTTTT.

The rearrangement joins TRBV12-3 or TRBV12-4 to TRBJ1-1, with TRBD1 identical over 7 bases. CDR3 size: 15 residues. Trimming took 5 bases from V and 1 from J; bases not matched to a gene: 7. The CDR3 DNA reads as TGTGCCAGCAGTCTACAGGGGATTCCGAACACTGAAGCTTTCTTT. This encodes CASSLQGIPNTEAFF.

The chain joins TRBV10-3 to TRBJ2-1; the match to TRBD1 covers 8 bases. In germline, CDR1 is ENHRY, CDR2 SYGVKD. J lost 8 bases, V lost 7 bases, and 7 bases had no gene match. The CDR3 contains 13 residues. CDR3 residues: CAITDIQGDEQFF. CDR3 coding DNA: TGTGCCATCACCGATATACAGGGGGATGAGCAGTTCTTC.

V gene TRBV6-2 or TRBV6-3 combines with J gene TRBJ2-3; 7 bases match TRBD1. The CDR3 consists of 17 residues. V lost 5 bases to trimming and J lost 4 bases; unmatched junction nucleotides: 15. Germline values: CDR1 MNHEY, CDR2 SVGEGT. CDR3 sequence (DNA): TGTGCCAGCAGTGACGTGATGGGCAGGGGGAGTGCAGATACGCAGTATTTT. Its protein is CASSDVMGRGSADTQYF.

The chain links TRBV6-2 or TRBV6-3 to TRBJ2-3, with D possibly TRBD2 on 6 matching bases. The CDR3 consists of 16 residues. Germline V gene lookup returns CDR1 MNHEY and CDR2 SVGEGT. Deletions cut 5 bases from V and 0 bases from J, with 15 bases between. CDR3 DNA: TGTGCCAGCAGTCCGGGACTCGGGCCTAGCACAGATACGCAGTATTTT. Translated, it gives CASSPGLGPSTDTQYF.

This clonotype was observed at least ten times. J is TRBJ2-7 and V is TRBV9, with D possibly TRBD1 on 6 matching bases. The CDR3 length is 13 residues. V was pared by 2 bases and J by 6 bases, with 12 bases between. The V gene's germline CDR1 is SGDLS and CDR2 YYNGEE. The CDR3, as DNA: TGTGCCAGCAGCGTTACAACAGGGTCCGAGCAGTACTTC. It is translated as CASSVTTGSEQYF.

This clonotype was seen repeatedly, ten times or more. This sequence joins TRBV20-1 and TRBJ2-1; D perhaps matches TRBD1 (7 bases). The CDR3 totals 14 residues. Trimming cost V 5 bases and J 3 bases, with 14 bases left between them. CDR1 and CDR2 (germline): DFQATT, SNEGSKA (reference sequence). The CDR3 region is CSAEGGTVYNEQFF. In DNA form, the CDR3 reads TGCAGTGCTGAAGGGGGGACAGTCTACAATGAGCAGTTCTTC.

CDR3 amino acids: CASSPRTGGMANYGYTF. The CDR3 DNA reads as TGTGCCAGCAGCCCGAGGACAGGGGGAATGGCTAACTATGGCTACACCTTC. The chain combines TRBV5-6 with TRBJ1-2, with TRBD1 matching over 10 bases. CDR1 and CDR2 (germline): SGHDT, YYEEEE. V shed 4 bases and J 0 bases; nucleotides not matched to a gene: 9. CDR3 length: 17 residues.

Only a few counts were recorded for this clonotype. The chain links TRBV6-1 to TRBJ1-6; D uncertain. The germline CDR1 and CDR2 sequences are MNHNS and SASEGT. This CDR3 comprises 14 residues. The V end was cut by 6 bases, the J end by 7 bases, with 13 bases between. CDR3: CASRDRTPNSPLHF. In DNA form, the CDR3 reads TGTGCCAGCAGGGACCGGACCCCGAATTCACCCCTCCACTTT.

This clonotype was found once. The J gene is TRBJ2-5, the V gene TRBV20-1, with D hard to call. The CDR3 has 12 residues. V dropped 1 base and J dropped 3 bases, with 6 bases sitting between them. The germline gives CDR1 DFQATT, CDR2 SNEGSKA (reference sequence). The CDR3 nucleotides read TGCAGTGCTAGAGGTGGTGAAGAGACCCAGTACTTC. Translated: CSARGGEETQYF.

J is TRBJ2-1 and V is TRBV5-1, with D perhaps matching TRBD2 (5 bases). In germline, CDR1 is SGHRS, CDR2 YFSETQ. The CDR3 has 16 residues. V lost 7 bases and J 0 bases, leaving 17 bases between the germline ends. CDR3: CASLEFGESSYNEQFF. Written as DNA, the CDR3 is TGCGCCAGCCTCGAGTTTGGGGAGAGCTCCTACAATGAGCAGTTCTTC.

This clonotype was counted many times. This sequence joins TRBV12-3 or TRBV12-4 and TRBJ1-5; D is ambiguous. This CDR3 is built from 15 residues. Trimming removed 3 bases at V and 8 bases at J, with 17 bases between. The CDR3: CASSFSVGDEKPQHF. The CDR3 region has the DNA TGTGCCAGCAGTTTCAGCGTTGGGGATGAGAAGCCCCAGCATTTT.

The rearrangement uses TRBV2 and TRBJ2-2; 8 nucleotides agree with TRBD1. The germline V gene has CDR1 SNHLY and CDR2 FYNNEI. With 2 bases clipped from V and 7 bases from J, the junction kept 9 bases outside the gene matches. The CDR3 spans 16 residues. The CDR3 DNA is TGTGCCAGCAGTGAAAGAGGCAGGGGGCCGGTCGGGGAGCTGTTTTTT. Protein: CASSERGRGPVGELFF.

This sequence joins TRBV5-1 and TRBJ2-5, with 7 positions matching TRBD2. This CDR3 is 19 amino acids long. Germline assignment: CDR1 SGHRS and CDR2 YFSETQ. V lost 1 base and J lost 5; bases outside the gene matches: 20. CDR3 protein: CASSLKFGGGETPGETQYF. CDR3 nucleotide sequence: TGCGCCAGCAGCTTGAAATTTGGCGGGGGAGAGACCCCAGGGGAGACCCAGTACTTC.

This clonotype has only a few counts. The chain carries TRBV7-8 and TRBJ1-5; D possibly corresponds to TRBD1 (5 bases). The CDR3 has 16 amino acids. CDR1 and CDR2 from the germline V gene are SGHVS and FQNEAQ. V gave up 3 bases and J gave up 3 bases, with 15 bases separating them. In nucleotides, the CDR3 is TGTGCCAGCAGCTTCAGTCCCAGGGCGGACAATCAGCCCCAGCATTTT. It specifies CASSFSPRADNQPQHF.

This clonotype turned up a few times. This chain connects TRBV2 to TRBJ1-4; D is unclear. Trimming pared 4 bases from V and 8 bases from J, leaving 14 bases between. The CDR3 covers 14 residues. Germline V CDR1 and CDR2: SNHLY, FYNNEI. The CDR3 DNA follows: TGTGCCAGCAGTGTTCACACGGTTGGCGAAAAACTGTTTTTT. Protein sequence: CASSVHTVGEKLFF.

The rearrangement uses TRBV5-4 and TRBJ2-5, with 10 bases lining up with TRBD2. The length of the CDR3 is 14 residues. Germline V CDR1 and CDR2: SGHNT, YYREEE (reference sequence). The ends lost 4 bases at V and 9 bases at J; junction bases unmatched: 9. Written as DNA, the CDR3 is TGTGCCAGCAGCCCCCAGCGGGGGGGGTATTCCCAGTACTTC. Translating gives CASSPQRGGYSQYF.

The chain couples TRBV6-1 to TRBJ2-4; D remains ambiguous. The CDR3 covers 15 residues. V shed 4 bases and J shed 7 bases, with 17 bases lying between them. CDR1 is MNHNS, CDR2 SASEGT, per germline. The CDR3 spells CASSAPATGVNIQYF. CDR3 in DNA: TGTGCCAGCAGTGCCCCAGCCACGGGTGTGAACATTCAGTACTTC.